This is a list of T cell receptor beta chains from one sample in a study of Ad26.COV2.S vaccination and SARS-CoV-2 variants. The table came from immunoSEQ multiplex PCR; TCRdb's copy has only in-frame clones and leaves some out. The data contain 300,000 to 350,000 clones, approximately 86% of them singletons. Here the sequenced sample was peripheral blood, taken in a trial of Ad26.COV2.S vaccine versus placebo. These receptors all come from a person between 18 and 59 years old who received the Ad26.COV2.S COVID-19 vaccine or a placebo. The CDR3 runs from the conserved cysteine through the conserved F or W. The D gene is left open where the match is weak. The size field is filled for only some rows; it gives once, few, many or a size class.

CDR3: CASKDPGGTEAFF
D: -
V: TRBV7-6
size: -

CDR3: CATSEQLGYGYTF
D: -
V: TRBV24-1
size: -

CDR3: CASKSSGGPHVTGELFF
D: TRBD2
V: TRBV28
size: -

CDR3: CASIQIQETQYF
D: -
V: TRBV27
size: -

CDR3: CACSKGTNEKLFF
D: -
V: TRBV30
size: -

CDR3: CATSDPMTSYEQYF
D: -
V: TRBV24-1
size: -

CDR3: CASSQDGGTGRPLHF
D: -
V: TRBV4-3
size: -

CDR3: CASSDGFGSYNEQFF
D: -
V: TRBV7-2
size: -

CDR3: CASSSATVGGNYGYTF
D: -
V: TRBV11-2
size: -

CDR3: CASSPAGGQSYEQYF
D: TRBD1
V: TRBV7-9
size: -

CDR3: CASSLPDGELDYGYTF
D: -
V: TRBV28
size: -

CDR3: CASSMSRAATTNEKLFF
D: -
V: TRBV19
size: -

CDR3: CASSLGGGGAGGELFF
D: TRBD2
V: TRBV11-2
size: -

CDR3: CATSDLRGANTGELFF
D: TRBD2
V: TRBV24-1
size: -

CDR3: CASSLAGANTEAFF
D: -
V: TRBV7-2
size: -

CDR3: CASSHKGGDGPTEAFF
D: -
V: TRBV4-2
size: -

CDR3: CASSRDSPVPTEAFF
D: TRBD1
V: TRBV4-1
size: once

CDR3: CATSEAQGYGYTF
D: -
V: TRBV24-1
size: -

CDR3: CASTLDRGTNYGYTF
D: -
V: TRBV19
size: -

CDR3: CASSRTSGTADTQYF
D: TRBD2
V: TRBV9
size: -

CDR3: CASGLAGGGEQFF
D: TRBD2
V: TRBV27
size: -

CDR3: CASRSAGTTANYGYTF
D: -
V: TRBV28
size: -

CDR3: CASSSGRDIGNTIYF
D: -
V: TRBV5-4
size: -

CDR3: CASSFSEGYEQYF
D: -
V: TRBV12-3/TRBV12-4
size: -

CDR3: CASSVNRGETQYF
D: TRBD1
V: TRBV19
size: -

CDR3: CASSFNEQFF
D: -
V: TRBV28
size: -

CDR3: CASSSATPGAKLFYEQYF
D: -
V: TRBV23-1
size: -

CDR3: CASSSPGQGANTGELFF
D: TRBD1
V: TRBV5-1
size: -

CDR3: CASSIRQGGNQPQHF
D: -
V: TRBV19
size: -

CDR3: CASSSPSTTTGAQETQYF
D: TRBD1
V: TRBV7-2
size: -

CDR3: CASMKGDPALSYEQYF
D: -
V: TRBV27
size: -

CDR3: CASKTGEVQETQYF
D: TRBD1
V: TRBV6-5
size: -

CDR3: CASSEGRGNEQFF
D: -
V: TRBV6-1
size: -

CDR3: CASSPGGVRDGYTF
D: -
V: TRBV4-2
size: -

CDR3: CASSPGLNTEAFF
D: -
V: TRBV5-1
size: -

CDR3: CASSAVGQRPTGTDTQYF
D: -
V: TRBV7-2
size: -

CDR3: CASTRGGQEYQPQHF
D: -
V: TRBV19
size: -

CDR3: CASSTRRQLLNTEAFF
D: -
V: TRBV28
size: -

CDR3: CASSNPAARGYTF
D: -
V: TRBV6-2/TRBV6-3
size: -

CDR3: CATRQGYSGNTIYF
D: TRBD1
V: TRBV28
size: -